The source of this T cell receptor (beta chain) is a study of cytomegalovirus exposure and HLA in healthy donors. The ends lost 7 bases at V and 3 bases at J; junction bases unmatched: 17. CDR3 length: 18 residues. The germline V gene encodes CDR1 MRHNA and CDR2 SNTAGT. Regarding this clone: Its antigen is undetermined.

General observations from the study: As was reported, the HLA-A and HLA-B alleles of most subjects were accurately predicted from TCR beta sequences.

60 Vbeta and 13 Jbeta primers were used in PCR. Method: immunoSEQ multiplex PCR; TCRdb's copy keeps in-frame clones and lacks some. The data hold about 140,000 clones, with 75% to 90% observed a single time. Sequencing was done on a sample of PBMCs. The sequence was obtained from a man in his forties in good health and CMV-seronegative. This rearrangement joins TRBV6-4 to TRBJ1-5, with 8 nucleotides matching TRBD1. This CDR3 reads CASNCPGQASLTNQPQHF. The DNA for the CDR3 is TGTGCCAGCAATTGCCCGGGACAGGCTTCCCTTACCAATCAGCCCCAGCATTTT.